Below are 18 T cell receptor beta chains sequenced from a single sample in a study of blood T cell repertoires in COVID-19. The table came from immunoSEQ multiplex PCR; TCRdb's copy has only in-frame clones and leaves some out. The sample has some 100,000 clones; 65% to 90% are singletons. Sequences were obtained from PBMCs or T cells enriched from blood (not recorded which). Every receptor here comes from a woman between 45 and 65 years old who had recovered from COVID-19.

CDR3 bases: TGTGCCAGCAGTCCTCAGTCAGGGGTCATCTCTTACAATGAGCAGTTCTTC. It encodes CASSPQSGVISYNEQFF. This chain links TRBV5-4 with TRBJ2-1; tentatively, D is TRBD1 (6 bases). Germline CDR1 reads SGHNT; CDR2 reads YYREEE (reference sequence). Trimming took 5 bases from V and 4 from J, leaving 22 bases between them. The CDR3 runs to 17 residues.

This sequence joins TRBV28 and TRBJ2-5, with 7 positions matching TRBD2. CDR3 length: 14 residues. V shed 3 bases and J 4 bases; nucleotides not matched to a gene: 5. Germline CDR1 is MDHEN and CDR2 is SYDVKM. The CDR3 DNA reads as TGTGCCAGCAGTTTTTTGTGGGAGGGAGAGACCCAGTACTTC. Its translation is CASSFLWEGETQYF.

In DNA form, the CDR3 reads TGTGCCAGCTCACCTCTCGCCAGCTACGAGCAGTACTTC. It specifies CASSPLASYEQYF. J is TRBJ2-7 and V is TRBV18; D remains ambiguous. Looked up from germline, CDR1 is KGHSH and CDR2 is LQKENI. The CDR3 loop spans 13 amino acids. V was trimmed by 3 bases and J by 3 bases, leaving 9 bases between them.

The chain links TRBV6-5 to TRBJ2-1; 8 bases line up with TRBD1. This CDR3 is built from 15 residues. Unmatched junction bases numbered 7, after V lost 5 bases and J lost 4 bases. Germline loops: CDR1 MNHEY, CDR2 SVGAGI. CDR3 region: CASSRTGTNYNEQFF. CDR3 sequence (DNA): TGTGCCAGCAGTAGGACAGGGACAAATTACAATGAGCAGTTCTTC.

The V call is TRBV3-1 (or the pseudogene TRBV3-2), the J call TRBJ2-5, with 14 bases identical to TRBD2. V lost 4 bases to trimming and J lost 5 bases; unmatched junction nucleotides: 9. This CDR3 is 17 amino acids long. The V gene's germline CDR1 is LGHDT and CDR2 YNNKEL (reference sequence). The CDR3 here is CASSPTGTSGSRETQYF. Here the CDR3 DNA reads TGTGCCAGCAGCCCGACCGGGACTAGCGGGAGTCGGGAGACCCAGTACTTC.

This clone has only a few counts. The V call is TRBV10-3, the J call TRBJ1-4; D is undetermined. V was shortened by 6 bases and J by 8 bases, with 13 bases between the two germline ends. The length of the CDR3 is 13 residues. The V gene's germline CDR1 is ENHRY and CDR2 SYGVKD. In DNA, the CDR3 is TGTGCCATCAGGGGGAGCGTGGAGGAAAAACTGTTTTTT. Translating gives CAIRGSVEEKLFF.

The chain uses TRBV7-2 and TRBJ1-2; D unclear. Germline assignment: CDR1 SGHTA and CDR2 FQGNSA. This CDR3 contains 13 residues. The germline V and J ends were trimmed by 1 base and 4 bases, with 7 bases remaining between them. CDR3 bases: TGTGCCAGCAGCTTAGAAGCTAGCTATGGCTACACCTTC. This codes for CASSLEASYGYTF.

The genes are TRBV11-2 and TRBJ1-6; 7 nucleotides agree with TRBD1. Trimming cost V 5 bases and J 7 bases; bases outside gene matches: 2. There are 13 residues in the CDR3. Per germline, CDR1 SGHAT and CDR2 FQNNGV. The chain's CDR3 is CASSGTANSPLHF. The DNA for the CDR3 is TGTGCCAGCAGCGGGACAGCCAATTCACCCCTCCACTTT.

The CDR3 region has the DNA TGTGCCAGCAGAACGGGACAGGGGGCGCGGGGCTACACCTTC. Protein product: CASRTGQGARGYTF. The rearrangement uses TRBV28 and TRBJ1-2; 12 bases are shared with TRBD1. The germline gives CDR1 MDHEN, CDR2 SYDVKM. The V and J ends lost 6 bases and 8 bases, in that order; junction bases with no gene match: 7. This CDR3 spans 14 amino acids.

This clone was seen only a few times. The chain has TRBV7-9 and TRBJ1-4; TRBD1 aligns across 9 bases. The CDR3 contains 16 residues. Trimming cost V 3 bases and J 8 bases; bases outside gene matches: 10. Germline-derived CDR1 and CDR2 are SEHNR and FQNEAQ (reference sequence). CDR3 DNA: TGTGCCAGCAGCTTTCGTTCGGGACAGGGAGGGGAAAAACTGTTTTTT. It codes for CASSFRSGQGGEKLFF.

The rearrangement links TRBV29-1 to TRBJ1-1; tentatively, D is TRBD1 (5 bases). Between the trimmed V and J ends, which lost 8 bases and 5 bases, there was a span of 18 bases. The germline gives CDR1 SQVTM, CDR2 ANQGSEA. The CDR3 spans 13 residues. CDR3 loop: CSFTSGGLTEAFF. DNA of the CDR3: TGCAGCTTTACCTCGGGGGGTCTGACTGAAGCTTTCTTT. Using reference TRBV29-1 and TRBJ1-1 for the parts outside the CDR3, the full variable domain is SAVISQKPSRDICQRGTSLTIQCQVDSQVTMMFWYRQQPGQSLTLIATANQGSEATYESGFVIDKFPISRPNLTFSTLTVSNMSPEDSSIYLCSFTSGGLTEAFFGQGTRLTVV.

The CDR3 nucleotides are TGTGCCAGCTCGCCTTCCGGACTAGCGGTACGGAGCTCCTACGAGCAGTACTTC. This translates into CASSPSGLAVRSSYEQYF. The chain has TRBV18 and TRBJ2-7; 10 nucleotides agree with TRBD2. Per the germline V gene, CDR1 is KGHSH and CDR2 is LQKENI. Trimming took 6 bases from V and 0 from J; bases not matched to a gene: 14. The CDR3 has 18 amino acids.

The J gene is TRBJ1-5, the V gene TRBV6-2 or TRBV6-3; D might be TRBD1 (5 bases). CDR3 size: 14 residues. V was cut by 2 bases and J by 7 bases, with 12 bases left in between. Germline CDR1 and CDR2: MNHEY and SVGEGT. The CDR3 spells CASSYGASFQPQHF. The CDR3 nucleotides read TGTGCCAGCAGTTACGGGGCATCTTTCCAGCCCCAGCATTTT.

This clone was seen more than once but under ten times. The V gene is TRBV19, the J gene TRBJ1-6; 7 nucleotides line up with TRBD1. This CDR3 spans 14 amino acids. Per germline, CDR1 LNHDA and CDR2 SQIVND (reference sequence). V lost 5 bases to trimming and J lost 6 bases; unmatched junction nucleotides: 4. Here the CDR3 DNA reads TGTGCCAGTAGTTTGGGACAGCTTAATTCACCCCTCCACTTT. Protein sequence: CASSLGQLNSPLHF.

The chain employs TRBV6-1 and TRBJ1-2; TRBD1 matches at 9 bases. V trimming: 3 bases; J trimming: 7 bases; junction bases outside the gene matches: 6. The germline gives CDR1 MNHNS, CDR2 SASEGT. The CDR3 is 14 amino acids. The CDR3 reads CASSENRGLGGYTF. The CDR3, as DNA: TGTGCCAGCAGTGAGAACAGGGGGCTGGGTGGCTACACCTTC.

The chain is built from TRBV28 and TRBJ2-4, with 10 bases that match TRBD1. CDR1 MDHEN and CDR2 SYDVKM come from the germline V gene. This CDR3 comprises 15 residues. V gave up 7 bases and J gave up 0 bases; unmatched junction bases: 3. The CDR3 nucleotides are TGTGCCAGCATAGGACAGGGGGTAGCCAAAAACATTCAGTACTTC. Encoded protein: CASIGQGVAKNIQYF. The full variable domain, rest sourced from reference TRBV28 and TRBJ2-4, is DVKVTQSSRYLVKRTGEKVFLECVQDMDHENMFWYRQDPGLGLRLIYFSYDVKMKEKGDIPEGYSVSREKKERFSLILESASTNQTSMYLCASIGQGVAKNIQYFGAGTRLSVL.

The chain carries TRBV5-1 and TRBJ2-5; a possible D gene is TRBD1 (6 bases). From germline, CDR1 is SGHRS and CDR2 YFSETQ. Trimming removed 0 bases from V and 3 bases from J, with 6 bases in between. This CDR3 is built from 13 residues. CDR3 sequence: CASSLGTEETQYF. CDR3 nucleotide sequence: TGCGCCAGCAGCTTGGGGACAGAAGAGACCCAGTACTTC.

The chain couples TRBV2 to TRBJ1-1; D uncertain. The CDR3 contains 13 residues. Germline values: CDR1 SNHLY, CDR2 FYNNEI. The germline V and J ends were trimmed by 6 bases and 0 bases, with 8 bases remaining between them. CDR3 residues: CASRADMNTEAFF. The CDR3 DNA follows: TGTGCCAGCAGGGCAGACATGAACACTGAAGCTTTCTTT.